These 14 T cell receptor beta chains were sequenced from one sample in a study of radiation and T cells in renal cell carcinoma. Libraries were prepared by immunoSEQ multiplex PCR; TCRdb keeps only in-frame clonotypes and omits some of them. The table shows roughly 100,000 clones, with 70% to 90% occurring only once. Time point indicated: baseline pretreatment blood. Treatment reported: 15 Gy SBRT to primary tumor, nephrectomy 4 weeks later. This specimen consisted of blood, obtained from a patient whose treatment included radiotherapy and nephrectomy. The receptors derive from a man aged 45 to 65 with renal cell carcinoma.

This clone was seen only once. The CDR3 DNA is TGTGCCAGCTCACCACCGGCCAGATTGAACACTGAAGCTTTCTTT. It encodes CASSPPARLNTEAFF. The genes are TRBV18 and TRBJ1-1, with no clear D. Germline V lookup: CDR1 KGHSH, CDR2 LQKENI. This CDR3 spans 15 amino acids. Between the trimmed V and J ends, which lost 0 bases and 0 bases, there was a span of 8 bases.

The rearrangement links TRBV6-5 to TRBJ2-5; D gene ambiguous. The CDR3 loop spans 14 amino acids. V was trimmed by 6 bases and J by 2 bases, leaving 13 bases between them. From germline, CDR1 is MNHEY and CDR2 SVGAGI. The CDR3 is CASSLSHAQETQYF. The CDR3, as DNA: TGTGCCAGCAGCCTCAGTCACGCTCAAGAGACCCAGTACTTC.

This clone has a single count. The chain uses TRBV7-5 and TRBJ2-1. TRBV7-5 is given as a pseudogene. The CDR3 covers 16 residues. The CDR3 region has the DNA TGTGCCAGAAGCTTAGCGAGTCAGATCCCTACCTATGAGCAGTTCTTC. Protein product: CARSLASQIPTYEQFF.

The CDR3 coding sequence is TGCGCCAGCAGTCGAACCGCAACCTACAATGAGCAGTTCTTC. Its translation: CASSRTATYNEQFF. V usage is TRBV5-1 and J usage is TRBJ2-1; no clear D. With 5 bases removed from V and 2 bases from J, the gap between germline ends came to 11 bases. Germline CDR1 and CDR2: SGHRS and YFSETQ. The CDR3 covers 14 residues.

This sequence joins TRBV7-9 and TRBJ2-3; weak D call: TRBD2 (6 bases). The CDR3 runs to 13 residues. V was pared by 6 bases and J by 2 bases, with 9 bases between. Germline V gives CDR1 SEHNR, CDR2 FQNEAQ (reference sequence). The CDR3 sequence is CASRSSDTDTQYF. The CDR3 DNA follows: TGTGCCAGCAGGTCTAGCGACACAGATACGCAGTATTTT. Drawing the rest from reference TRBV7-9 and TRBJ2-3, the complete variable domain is DTGVSQNPRHKITKRGQNVTFRCDPISEHNRLYWYRQTLGQGPEFLTYFQNEAQLEKSRLLSDRFSAERPKGSFSTLEIQRTEQGDSAMYLCASRSSDTDTQYFGPGTRLTVL.

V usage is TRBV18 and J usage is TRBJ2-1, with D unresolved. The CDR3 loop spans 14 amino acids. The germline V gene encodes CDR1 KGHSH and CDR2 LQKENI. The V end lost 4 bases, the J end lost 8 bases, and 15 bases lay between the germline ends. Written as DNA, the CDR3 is TGTGCCAGCTCACGTGGGGATTCTACCCATGAGCAGTTCTTC. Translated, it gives CASSRGDSTHEQFF.

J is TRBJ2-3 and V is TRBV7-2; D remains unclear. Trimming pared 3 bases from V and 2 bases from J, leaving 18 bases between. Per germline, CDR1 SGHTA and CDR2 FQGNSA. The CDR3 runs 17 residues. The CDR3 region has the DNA TGTGCCAGCAGCTTTATCCACTCCCTCCCTCCCACAGATACGCAGTATTTT. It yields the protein CASSFIHSLPPTDTQYF.

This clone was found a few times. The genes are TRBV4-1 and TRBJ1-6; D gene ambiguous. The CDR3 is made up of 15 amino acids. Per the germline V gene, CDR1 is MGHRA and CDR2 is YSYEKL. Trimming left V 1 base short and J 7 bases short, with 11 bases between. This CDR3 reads CASSQGITANSPLHF. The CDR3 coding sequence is TGCGCCAGCAGCCAAGGTATAACAGCAAATTCACCCCTCCACTTT.

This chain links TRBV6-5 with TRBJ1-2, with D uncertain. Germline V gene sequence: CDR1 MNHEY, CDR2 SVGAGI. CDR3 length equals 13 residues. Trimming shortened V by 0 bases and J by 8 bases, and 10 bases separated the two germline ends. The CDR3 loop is CASSYSGGEGYTF. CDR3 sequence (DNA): TGTGCCAGCAGTTACTCAGGAGGAGAAGGCTACACCTTC.

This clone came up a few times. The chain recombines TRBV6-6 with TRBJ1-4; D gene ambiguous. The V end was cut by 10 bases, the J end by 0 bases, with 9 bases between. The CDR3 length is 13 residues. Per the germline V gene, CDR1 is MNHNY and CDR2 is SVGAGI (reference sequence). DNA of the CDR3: TGTGCCACCTGCCAAACAACTAATGAAAAACTGTTTTTT. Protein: CATCQTTNEKLFF.

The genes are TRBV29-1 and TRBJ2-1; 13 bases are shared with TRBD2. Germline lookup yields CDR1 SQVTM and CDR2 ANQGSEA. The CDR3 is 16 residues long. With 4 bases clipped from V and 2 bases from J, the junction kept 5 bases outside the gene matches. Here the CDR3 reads CSVVLAGGSPYNEQFF. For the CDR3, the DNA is TGCAGCGTTGTACTAGCGGGAGGGTCCCCCTACAATGAGCAGTTCTTC.

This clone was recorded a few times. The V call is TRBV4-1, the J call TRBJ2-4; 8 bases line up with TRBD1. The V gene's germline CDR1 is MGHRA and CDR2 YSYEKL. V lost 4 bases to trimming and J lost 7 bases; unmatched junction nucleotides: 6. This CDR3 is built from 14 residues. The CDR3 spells CASSPGQGINIQYF. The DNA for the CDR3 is TGCGCCAGCAGCCCCGGACAGGGTATTAACATTCAGTACTTC.

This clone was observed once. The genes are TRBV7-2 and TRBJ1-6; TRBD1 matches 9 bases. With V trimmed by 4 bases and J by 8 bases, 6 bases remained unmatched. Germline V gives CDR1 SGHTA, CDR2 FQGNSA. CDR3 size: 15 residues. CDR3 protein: CASSSYRGLDSPLHF. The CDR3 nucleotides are TGTGCCAGCAGCTCTTACAGGGGGCTCGATTCACCCCTCCACTTT.

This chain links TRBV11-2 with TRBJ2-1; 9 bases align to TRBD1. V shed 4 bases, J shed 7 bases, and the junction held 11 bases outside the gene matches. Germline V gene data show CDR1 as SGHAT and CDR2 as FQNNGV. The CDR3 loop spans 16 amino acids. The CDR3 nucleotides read TGTGCCAGCAGCTACCTCACAGGGGGCGCTTTGAATGAGCAGTTCTTC. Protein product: CASSYLTGGALNEQFF.